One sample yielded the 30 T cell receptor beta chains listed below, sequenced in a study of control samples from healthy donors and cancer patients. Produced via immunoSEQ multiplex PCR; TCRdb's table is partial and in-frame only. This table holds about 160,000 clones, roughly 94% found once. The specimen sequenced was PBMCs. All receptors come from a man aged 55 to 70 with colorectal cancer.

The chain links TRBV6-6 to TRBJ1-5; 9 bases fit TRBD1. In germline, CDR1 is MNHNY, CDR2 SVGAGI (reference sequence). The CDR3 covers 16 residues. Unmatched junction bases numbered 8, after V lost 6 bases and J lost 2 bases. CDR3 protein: CASRSRTGAGNQPQHF. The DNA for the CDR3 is TGTGCCAGCAGATCTCGGACAGGGGCTGGCAATCAGCCCCAGCATTTT.

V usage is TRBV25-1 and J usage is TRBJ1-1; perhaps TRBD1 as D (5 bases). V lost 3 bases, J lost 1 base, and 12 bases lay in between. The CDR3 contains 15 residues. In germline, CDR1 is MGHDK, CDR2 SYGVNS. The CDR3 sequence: CASSDRDLPNTEAFF. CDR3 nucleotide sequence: TGTGCCAGCAGTGACCGGGACCTACCGAACACTGAAGCTTTCTTT.

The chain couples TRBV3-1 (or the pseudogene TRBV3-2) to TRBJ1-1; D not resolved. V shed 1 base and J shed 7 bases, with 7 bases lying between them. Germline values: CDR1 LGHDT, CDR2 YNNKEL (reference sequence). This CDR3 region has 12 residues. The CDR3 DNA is TGTGCCAGCAGCCAAGGAGACCTTGAAGCTTTCTTT. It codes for CASSQGDLEAFF.

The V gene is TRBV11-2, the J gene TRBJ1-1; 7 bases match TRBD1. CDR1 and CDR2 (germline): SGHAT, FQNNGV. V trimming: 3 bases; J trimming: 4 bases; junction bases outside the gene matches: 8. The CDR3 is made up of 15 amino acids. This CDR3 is CASSLGDRASTEAFF. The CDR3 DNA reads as TGTGCCAGCAGCTTGGGTGACAGGGCCAGCACTGAAGCTTTCTTT.

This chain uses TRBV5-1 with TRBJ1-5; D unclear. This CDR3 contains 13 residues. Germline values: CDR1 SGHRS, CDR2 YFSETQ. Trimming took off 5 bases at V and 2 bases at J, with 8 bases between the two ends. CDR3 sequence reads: CASRVGGNQPQHF. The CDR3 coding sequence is TGCGCCAGCAGAGTGGGAGGCAATCAGCCCCAGCATTTT.

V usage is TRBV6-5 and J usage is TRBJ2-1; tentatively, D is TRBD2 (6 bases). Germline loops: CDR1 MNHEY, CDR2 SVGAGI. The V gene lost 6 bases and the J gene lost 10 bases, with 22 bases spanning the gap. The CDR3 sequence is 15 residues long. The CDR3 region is CASSAGTYNAGEQFF. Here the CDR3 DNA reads TGTGCCAGCAGCGCCGGGACTTACAACGCTGGGGAGCAGTTCTTC.

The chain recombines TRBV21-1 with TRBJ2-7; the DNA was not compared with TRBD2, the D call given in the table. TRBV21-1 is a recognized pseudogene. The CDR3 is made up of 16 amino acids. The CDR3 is CASSAGTSGANYEQYF. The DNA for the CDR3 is TGTGCCAGCAGCGCCGGGACTAGCGGAGCTAACTACGAGCAGTACTTC.

CDR3 region: CASSDRIAGGGDTQYF. Written as DNA, the CDR3 is TGTGCCAGCAGTGACCGGATAGCGGGGGGTGGTGATACGCAGTATTTT. This chain connects TRBV6-4 to TRBJ2-3; 10 positions match TRBD2. V gave up 2 bases and J gave up 6 bases; unmatched junction bases: 8. CDR1 is MRHNA and CDR2 is SNTAGT in the germline V gene. This CDR3 is built from 16 residues.

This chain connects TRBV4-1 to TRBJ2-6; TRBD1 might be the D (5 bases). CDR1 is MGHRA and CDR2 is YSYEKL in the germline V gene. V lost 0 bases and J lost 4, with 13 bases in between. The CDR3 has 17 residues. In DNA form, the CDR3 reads TGCGCCAGCAGCCAAGAAGCCGCAGGGTCCGGGGCCAACGTCCTGACTTTC. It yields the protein CASSQEAAGSGANVLTF.

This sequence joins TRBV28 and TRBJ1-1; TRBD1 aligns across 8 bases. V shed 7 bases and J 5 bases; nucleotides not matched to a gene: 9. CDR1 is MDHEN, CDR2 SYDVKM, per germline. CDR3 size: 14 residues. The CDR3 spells CASTGQGGITEAFF. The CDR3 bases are TGTGCCAGCACCGGACAGGGTGGGATTACTGAAGCTTTCTTT.

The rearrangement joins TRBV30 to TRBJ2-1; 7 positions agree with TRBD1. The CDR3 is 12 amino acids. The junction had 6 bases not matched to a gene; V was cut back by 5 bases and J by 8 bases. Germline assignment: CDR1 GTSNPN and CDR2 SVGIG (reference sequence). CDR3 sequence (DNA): TGTGCCTGGGTACAGGGGATCGATGAGCAGTTCTTC. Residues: CAWVQGIDEQFF.

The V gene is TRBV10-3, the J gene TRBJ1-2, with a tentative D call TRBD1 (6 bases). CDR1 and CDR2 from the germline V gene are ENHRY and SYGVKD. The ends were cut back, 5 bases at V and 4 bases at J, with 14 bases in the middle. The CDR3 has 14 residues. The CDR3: CAISKYREGYGYTF. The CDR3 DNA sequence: TGTGCCATCAGTAAATACAGGGAAGGCTATGGCTACACCTTC.

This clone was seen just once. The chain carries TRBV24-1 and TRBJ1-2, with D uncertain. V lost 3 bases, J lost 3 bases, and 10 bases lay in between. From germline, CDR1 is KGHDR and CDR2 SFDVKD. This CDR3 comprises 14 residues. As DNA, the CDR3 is TGTGCCACCAGTGATGGGGTTCAGGACTATGGCTACACCTTC. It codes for CATSDGVQDYGYTF.

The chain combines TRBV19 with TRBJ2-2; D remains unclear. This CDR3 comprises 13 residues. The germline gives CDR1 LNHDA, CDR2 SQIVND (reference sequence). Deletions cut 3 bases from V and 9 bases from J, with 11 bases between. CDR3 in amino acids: CASSMPQRRELFF. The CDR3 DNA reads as TGTGCCAGTAGTATGCCCCAACGTAGGGAGCTGTTTTTT.

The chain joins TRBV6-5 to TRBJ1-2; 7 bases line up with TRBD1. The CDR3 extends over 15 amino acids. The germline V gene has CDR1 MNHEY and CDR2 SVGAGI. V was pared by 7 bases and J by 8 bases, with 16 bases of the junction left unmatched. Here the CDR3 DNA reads TGTGCCAGCATCCCTATAGGGGGCTATGATTCGGGCTACACCTTC. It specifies CASIPIGGYDSGYTF.

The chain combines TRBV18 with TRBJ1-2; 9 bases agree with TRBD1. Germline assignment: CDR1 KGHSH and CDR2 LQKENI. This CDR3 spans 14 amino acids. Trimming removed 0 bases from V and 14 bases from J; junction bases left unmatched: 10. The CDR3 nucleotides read TGTGCCAGCTCACCACCGCCCTCCGGGACAGGGAGGACCTTC. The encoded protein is CASSPPPSGTGRTF.

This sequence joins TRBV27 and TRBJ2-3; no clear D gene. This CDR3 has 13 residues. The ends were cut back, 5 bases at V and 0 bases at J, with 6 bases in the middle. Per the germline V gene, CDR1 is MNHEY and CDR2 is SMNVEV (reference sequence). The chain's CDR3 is CASSRTSTDTQYF. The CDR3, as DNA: TGTGCCAGCAGTAGGACCAGCACAGATACGCAGTATTTT.

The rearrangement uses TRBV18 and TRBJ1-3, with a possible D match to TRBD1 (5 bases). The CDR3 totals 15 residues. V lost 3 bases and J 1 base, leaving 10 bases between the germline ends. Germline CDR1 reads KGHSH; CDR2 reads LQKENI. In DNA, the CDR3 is TGTGCCAGCTCACCCCCGGGGGGATCTGGAAACACCATATATTTT. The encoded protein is CASSPPGGSGNTIYF.

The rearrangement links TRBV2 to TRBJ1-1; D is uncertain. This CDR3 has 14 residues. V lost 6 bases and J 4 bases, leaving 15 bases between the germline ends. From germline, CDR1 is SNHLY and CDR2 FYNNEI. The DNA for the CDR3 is TGTGCCAGCAGACCAACAGCGGGAGGCACTGAAGCTTTCTTT. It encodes CASRPTAGGTEAFF. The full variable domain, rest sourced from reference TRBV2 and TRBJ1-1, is EPEVTQTPSHQVTQMGQEVILRCVPISNHLYFYWYRQILGQKVEFLVSFYNNEISEKSEIFDDQFSVERPDGSNFTLKIRSTKLEDSAMYFCASRPTAGGTEAFFGQGTRLTVV.

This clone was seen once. The CDR3 loop is CASSPNMGVGNQPQHF. The CDR3 DNA reads as TGTGCCAGCAGCCCTAATATGGGGGTGGGAAATCAGCCCCAGCATTTT. The rearrangement uses TRBV6-6 and TRBJ1-5, with a tentative D call TRBD1 (5 bases). The CDR3 is made up of 16 amino acids. The V gene's germline CDR1 is MNHNY and CDR2 SVGAGI (reference sequence). V was trimmed by 6 bases and J by 4 bases, leaving 19 bases between them.

The CDR3 is CASSEAGAGGSNTGELFF. CDR3 coding DNA: TGTGCCAGCAGTGAAGCAGGCGCGGGGGGCTCGAACACCGGGGAGCTGTTTTTT. The chain is built from TRBV2 and TRBJ2-2, with TRBD2 matching over 8 bases. The CDR3 spans 18 residues. Per germline, CDR1 SNHLY and CDR2 FYNNEI. The V segment lost 0 bases and the J segment 0 bases; nucleotides outside the gene matches: 6.

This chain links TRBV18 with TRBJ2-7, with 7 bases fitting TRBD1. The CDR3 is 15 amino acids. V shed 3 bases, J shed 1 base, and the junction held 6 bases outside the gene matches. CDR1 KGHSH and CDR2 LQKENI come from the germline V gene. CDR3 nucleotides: TGTGCCAGCTCACCCGGGACAGCAGGTTCCTACGAGCAGTACTTC. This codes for CASSPGTAGSYEQYF.

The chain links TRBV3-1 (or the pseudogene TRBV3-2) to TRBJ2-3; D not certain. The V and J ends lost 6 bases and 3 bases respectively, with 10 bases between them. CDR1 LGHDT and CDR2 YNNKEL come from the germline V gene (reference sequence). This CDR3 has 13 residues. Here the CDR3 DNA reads TGTGCCAGCAGTCAGTCGAGTACAGATACGCAGTATTTT. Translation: CASSQSSTDTQYF.

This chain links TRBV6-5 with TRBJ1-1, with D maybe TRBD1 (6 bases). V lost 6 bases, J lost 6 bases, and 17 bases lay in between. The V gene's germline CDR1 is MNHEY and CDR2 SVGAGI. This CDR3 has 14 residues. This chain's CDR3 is CASRSLQGSAEAFF. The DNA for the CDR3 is TGTGCCAGCAGGTCCCTACAGGGTTCGGCTGAAGCTTTCTTT.

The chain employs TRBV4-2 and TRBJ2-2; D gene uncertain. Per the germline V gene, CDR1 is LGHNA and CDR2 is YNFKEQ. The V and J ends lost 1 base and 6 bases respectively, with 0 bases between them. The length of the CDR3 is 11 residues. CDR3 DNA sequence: TGTGCCAGCAGCCAAGCCGGGGAGCTGTTTTTT. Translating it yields CASSQAGELFF.

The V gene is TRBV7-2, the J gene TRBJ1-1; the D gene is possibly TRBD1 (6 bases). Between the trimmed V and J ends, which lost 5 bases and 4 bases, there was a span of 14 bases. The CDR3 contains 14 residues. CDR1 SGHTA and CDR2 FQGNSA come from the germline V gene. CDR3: CASSVQGFFTEAFF. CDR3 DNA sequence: TGTGCCAGCAGCGTACAGGGATTTTTCACTGAAGCTTTCTTT.

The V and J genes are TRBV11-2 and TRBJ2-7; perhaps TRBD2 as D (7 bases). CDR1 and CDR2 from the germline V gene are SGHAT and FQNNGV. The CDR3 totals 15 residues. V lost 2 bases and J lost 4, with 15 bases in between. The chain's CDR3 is CASSLTPGGSYEQYF. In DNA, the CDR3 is TGTGCCAGCAGCTTAACCCCGGGGGGCAGTTACGAGCAGTACTTC.

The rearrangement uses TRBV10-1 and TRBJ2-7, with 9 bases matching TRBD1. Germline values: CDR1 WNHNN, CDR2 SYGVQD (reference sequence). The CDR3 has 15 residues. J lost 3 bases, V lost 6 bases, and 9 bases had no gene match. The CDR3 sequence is CASSTPRQGVYEQYF. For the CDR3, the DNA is TGCGCCAGCAGCACGCCGAGACAGGGGGTCTACGAGCAGTACTTC.

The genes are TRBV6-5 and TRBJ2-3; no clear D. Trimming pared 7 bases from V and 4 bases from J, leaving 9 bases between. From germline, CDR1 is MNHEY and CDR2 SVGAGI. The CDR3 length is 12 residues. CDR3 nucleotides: TGTGCCAGCACCGACGCAGCAGATACGCAGTATTTT. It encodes CASTDAADTQYF.

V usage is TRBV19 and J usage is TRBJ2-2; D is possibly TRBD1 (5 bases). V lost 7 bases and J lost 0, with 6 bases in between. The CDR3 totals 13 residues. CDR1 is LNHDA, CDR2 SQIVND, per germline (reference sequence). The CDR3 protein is CASMDTNTGELFF. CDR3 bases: TGTGCCAGTATGGACACGAACACCGGGGAGCTGTTTTTT.